This TCR beta chain originates from a study of graft-versus-host responses after intestinal transplantation. On the study more broadly: All recipients were transplanted with multivisceral, liver-intestinal, or isolated intestinal grafts. Every recipient underwent anti-thymocyte globulin induction, then tacrolimus and steroids for roughly three years. Study-wide points: Recipient bone marrow held GvH clones, some seen earlier in ileum or blood.

To note about this clone: Its antigen remains unknown.

Assay used: immunoSEQ multiplex PCR; TCRdb lists only in-frame clones, some missing. Of fewer than 50,000 clones listed, 90% to 95% are singletons. The sequencing here drew on PBMCs, taken 524 days after transplant. The source is a human patient who received an intestinal transplant, so some T cells may come from the graft donor.

CDR3 amino acids: CASSAGTPGELFF. The CDR3 DNA reads TGTGCCAGCAGCGCCGGGACCCCCGGGGAGCTGTTTTTT. The rearrangement links TRBV5-6 to TRBJ2-2, with D perhaps being TRBD1 or TRBD2 (5 bases each). CDR1 is SGHDT and CDR2 is YYEEEE in the germline V gene. This CDR3 region has 13 residues. V shed 4 bases and J shed 6 bases, with 10 bases lying between them. The full variable domain, completed using reference TRBV5-6 and TRBJ2-2, is DAGVTQSPTHLIKTRGQQVTLRCSPKSGHDTVSWYQQALGQGPQFIFQYYEEEERQRGNFPDRFSGHQFPNYSSELNVNALLLGDSALYLCASSAGTPGELFFGEGSRLTVL.